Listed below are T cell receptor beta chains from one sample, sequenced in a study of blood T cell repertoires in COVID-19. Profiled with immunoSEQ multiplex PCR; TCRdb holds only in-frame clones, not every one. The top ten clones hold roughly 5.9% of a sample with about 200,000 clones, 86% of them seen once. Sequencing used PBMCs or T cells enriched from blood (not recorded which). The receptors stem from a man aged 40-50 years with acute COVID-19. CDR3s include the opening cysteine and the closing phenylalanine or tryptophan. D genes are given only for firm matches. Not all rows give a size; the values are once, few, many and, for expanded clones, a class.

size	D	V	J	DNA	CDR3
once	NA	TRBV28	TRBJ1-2	TGTGCCAGCAGCCCTCTGAGGGGAGGTAATGGCTACACCTTC	CASSPLRGGNGYTF
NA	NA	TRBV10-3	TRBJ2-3	TGTGCCATCAGTGATTCCGGGACTCGGCCTAAGTCAGATACGCAGTATTTT	CAISDSGTRPKSDTQYF
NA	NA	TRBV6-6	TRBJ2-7	TGTGCCAGCAGTCTTAGGTCGGAGGGAACCTACGAGCAGTACTTC	CASSLRSEGTYEQYF
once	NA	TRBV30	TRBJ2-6	TGTGCCTACCGAACAGCCCATTTTTTTCGATCTGGGGCCAACGTCCTGACTTTC	CAYRTAHFFRSGANVLTF
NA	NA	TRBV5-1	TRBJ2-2	TGCGCCAGCAGCTACGGCTCGGGGACCGGGGAGCTGTTTTTT	CASSYGSGTGELFF
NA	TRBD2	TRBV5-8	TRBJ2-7	TGTGCCAGCAGCTTGTGGCAGCGGGAGGGGGAGCAGTACTTC	CASSLWQREGEQYF
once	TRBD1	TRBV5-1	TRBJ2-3	TGCGCCAGCAGCTTGTTGGGACAGGGGAGCGCAGATACGCAGTATTTT	CASSLLGQGSADTQYF
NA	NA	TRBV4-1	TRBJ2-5	TGCGCCAGCAGCCAAGAACTCCAGGGTACAGAGACCCAGTACTTC	CASSQELQGTETQYF
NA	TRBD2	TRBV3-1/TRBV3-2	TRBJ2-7	TGTGCCAGCAGCCATATACCGGGACGGGGGGACGAGCAGTACTTC	CASSHIPGRGDEQYF
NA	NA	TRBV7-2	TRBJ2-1	TGTGCCAGCAGCTTTCGTAACAATGAGCAGTTCTTC	CASSFRNNEQFF
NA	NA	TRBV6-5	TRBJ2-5	TGTGCCAGCAGTTACAGCGAAGAGACCCAGTACTTC	CASSYSEETQYF
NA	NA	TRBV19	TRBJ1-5	TGTGCCAGTAATGATGTGGGCGTTAGCAATCAGCCCCAGCATTTT	CASNDVGVSNQPQHF
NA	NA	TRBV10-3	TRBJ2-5	TGTGCCATCAGTGACCCGGCTCGAGGGCGGATGGAGACCCAGTACTTC	CAISDPARGRMETQYF
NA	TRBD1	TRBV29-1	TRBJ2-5	TGCAGCGTTTCAGGGGGCGGGGAGACCCAGTACTTC	CSVSGGGETQYF
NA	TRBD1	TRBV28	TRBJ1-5	TGTGCCAGCAGTAGGGGACAGAACTATCAGCCCCAGCATTTT	CASSRGQNYQPQHF
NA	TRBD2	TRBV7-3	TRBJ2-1	TGTGCCAGCAGTCGCTCTGGACTAGCGGGAGGGGGTGAGCAGTTCTTC	CASSRSGLAGGGEQFF
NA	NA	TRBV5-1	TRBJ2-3	TGCGCCAGCAGCTTGGGTTTAGTCACAGATACGCAGTATTTT	CASSLGLVTDTQYF
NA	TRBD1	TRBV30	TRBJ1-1	TGTGCCTCCTCTCCCAGGGGGCGGGGGGCTTTCTTT	CASSPRGRGAFF
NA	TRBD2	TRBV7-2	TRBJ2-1	TGTGCCAGCAGCCCGTACAGCGGGAGTGAAGGGATAAGGAATGAGCAGTTCTTC	CASSPYSGSEGIRNEQFF
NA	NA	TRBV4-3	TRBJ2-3	TGCGCCAGCAGCCAAGATTTGGGCGGGAGCACAGATACGCAGTATTTT	CASSQDLGGSTDTQYF
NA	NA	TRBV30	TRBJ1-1	TGTGCCTGTCAGGGAGGCGTCACTGAAGCTTTCTTT	CACQGGVTEAFF
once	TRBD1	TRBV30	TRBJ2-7	TGTGCCTACTGGGGACAGGACTCCTACGAGCAGTACTTC	CAYWGQDSYEQYF
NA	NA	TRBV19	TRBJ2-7	TGTGCCAGTAGACAGACAGGCGCTTCCTACGAGCAGTACTTC	CASRQTGASYEQYF
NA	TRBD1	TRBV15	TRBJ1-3	TGTGCCACCAGCAGTCAGGGGGCAGGAAACACCATATATTTT	CATSSQGAGNTIYF
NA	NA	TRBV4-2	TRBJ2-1	TGTGCCAGCAGCCAAGCGGGGAGTGACAATGAGCAGTTCTTC	CASSQAGSDNEQFF
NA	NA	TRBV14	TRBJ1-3	TGTGCCAGCAGCCAAGATCTGGATCATTGGGACACCACTGGAAACACCATATATTTT	CASSQDLDHWDTTGNTIYF